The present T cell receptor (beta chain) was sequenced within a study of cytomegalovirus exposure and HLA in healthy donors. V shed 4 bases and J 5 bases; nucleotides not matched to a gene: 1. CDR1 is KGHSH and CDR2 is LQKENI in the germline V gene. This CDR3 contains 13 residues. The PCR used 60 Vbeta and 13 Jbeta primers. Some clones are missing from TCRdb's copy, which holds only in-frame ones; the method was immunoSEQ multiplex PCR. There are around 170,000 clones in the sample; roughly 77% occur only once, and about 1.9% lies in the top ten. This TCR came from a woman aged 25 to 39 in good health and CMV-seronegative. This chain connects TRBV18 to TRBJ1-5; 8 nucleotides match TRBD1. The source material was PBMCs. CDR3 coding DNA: TGTGCCAGCTCACTGGACAGGGATCAGCCCCAGCATTTT. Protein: CASSLDRDQPQHF.